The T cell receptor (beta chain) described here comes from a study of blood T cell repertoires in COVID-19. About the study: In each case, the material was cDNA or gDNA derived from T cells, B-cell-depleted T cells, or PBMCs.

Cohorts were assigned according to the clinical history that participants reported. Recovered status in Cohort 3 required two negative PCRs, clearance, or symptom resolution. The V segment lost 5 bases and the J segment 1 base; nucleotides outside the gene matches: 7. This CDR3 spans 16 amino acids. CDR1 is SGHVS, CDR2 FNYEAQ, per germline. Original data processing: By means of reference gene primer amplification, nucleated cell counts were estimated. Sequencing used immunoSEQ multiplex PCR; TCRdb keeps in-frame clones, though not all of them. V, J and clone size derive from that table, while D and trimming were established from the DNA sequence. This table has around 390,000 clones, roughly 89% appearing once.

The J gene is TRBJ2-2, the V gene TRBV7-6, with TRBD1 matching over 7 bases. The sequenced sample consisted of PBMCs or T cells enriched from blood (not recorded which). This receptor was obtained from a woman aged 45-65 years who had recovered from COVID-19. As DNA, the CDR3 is TGTGCCAGCAGCCCCCGGACAGGTGTGAACACCGGGGAGCTGTTTTTT. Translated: CASSPRTGVNTGELFF.